The 2 T cell receptor beta chains listed next were all sequenced from one sample in a study of blood T cell repertoires in COVID-19. The data were produced by immunoSEQ multiplex PCR, yet TCRdb's version contains in-frame clones alone and is incomplete. The table has some 88,000 clones, about 86% seen once. The sequencing sample was made of peripheral blood. The source is a man in his sixties with acute or convalescent COVID-19.

This clone was recorded only once. The chain has TRBV6-5 and TRBJ1-1, with 8 bases fitting TRBD1. This CDR3 region has 16 residues. V lost 2 bases, J lost 3 bases, and 8 bases stayed unmatched. Per the germline V gene, CDR1 is MNHEY and CDR2 is SVGAGI. The chain's CDR3 is CASSYTGQGWYTEAFF. DNA for the CDR3: TGTGCCAGCAGTTACACAGGACAGGGCTGGTACACTGAAGCTTTCTTT.

The chain employs TRBV4-3 and TRBJ2-3; no definite D call. The length of the CDR3 is 15 residues. Trimming removed 0 bases from V and 0 bases from J, with 7 bases in between. Per the germline V gene, CDR1 is LGHNA and CDR2 is YSLEER. This CDR3 reads CASSQEGRSTDTQYF. The CDR3, as DNA: TGCGCCAGCAGCCAAGAGGGCAGGAGCACAGATACGCAGTATTTT.